Below, 29 T cell receptor beta chains from the same sample are listed, as sequenced in a study of blood T cell repertoires in COVID-19. TCRdb's table, derived via immunoSEQ multiplex PCR, lists solely in-frame clones and lacks some. The table records 210,000 or so clones, more than 70% of them present only once. Source material: peripheral blood. The receptors were gathered from a man aged 50 to 59 with active or convalescent COVID-19.

The rearrangement uses TRBV11-2 and TRBJ2-1; 7 positions match TRBD2. The trim removed 3 bases at V and 4 bases at J, leaving 3 bases unmatched. The CDR3 is 14 residues long. Germline V gene sequence: CDR1 SGHAT, CDR2 FQNNGV. CDR3: CASSLAGVYNEQFF. The CDR3, as DNA: TGTGCCAGCAGCTTGGCGGGGGTATACAATGAGCAGTTCTTC.

This clone was detected a few times. This chain connects TRBV7-9 to TRBJ1-2; the D gene is possibly TRBD1 (6 bases). V gave up 1 base and J gave up 4 bases, with 16 bases separating them. Per germline, CDR1 SEHNR and CDR2 FQNEAQ (reference sequence). This CDR3 region has 16 residues. The CDR3 coding sequence is TGTGCCAGCAGCTTAGGGGACACAGCTGAATTCTATGGCTACACCTTC. Translation: CASSLGDTAEFYGYTF.

The chain employs TRBV5-1 and TRBJ2-1, with D possibly being TRBD1 (5 bases). The CDR3 loop spans 14 amino acids. Germline CDR1 is SGHRS and CDR2 is YFSETQ. Trimming pared 0 bases from V and 7 bases from J, leaving 11 bases between. CDR3 in amino acids: CASSLDSPGNEQFF. For the CDR3, the DNA is TGCGCCAGCAGCTTGGACAGCCCAGGGAATGAGCAGTTCTTC.

This clone has a handful of counts. This chain connects TRBV2 to TRBJ2-1; maybe TRBD1 (7 bases). The length of the CDR3 is 14 residues. V was shortened by 7 bases and J by 7 bases, with 17 bases between the two germline ends. Germline CDR1 reads SNHLY; CDR2 reads FYNNEI. The CDR3 is CASKEDRRENEQFF. The CDR3 DNA follows: TGTGCCAGCAAGGAGGACAGGCGGGAAAATGAGCAGTTCTTC.

This chain links TRBV7-9 with TRBJ1-2; D is ambiguous. V was trimmed by 8 bases and J by 8 bases, leaving 18 bases between them. Germline CDR1 SEHNR, CDR2 FQNEAQ (reference sequence). This CDR3 spans 13 amino acids. The DNA for the CDR3 is TGTGCCAGCCCCTTAACTGAGCTAGGAGGCTACACCTTC. Translation: CASPLTELGGYTF. The entire variable domain, with the rest obtained from reference TRBV7-9 and TRBJ1-2, is as follows: DTGVSQNPRHKITKRGQNVTFRCDPISEHNRLYWYRQTLGQGPEFLTYFQNEAQLEKSRLLSDRFSAERPKGSFSTLEIQRTEQGDSAMYLCASPLTELGGYTFGSGTRLTVV.

In this sample, this clone turned up once. V usage is TRBV6-1 and J usage is TRBJ1-4; no clear D gene. The V gene's germline CDR1 is MNHNS and CDR2 SASEGT. The CDR3 covers 14 residues. V lost 7 bases and J 0 bases, leaving 9 bases between the germline ends. The CDR3 coding sequence is TGTGCCAGCAAGGAACAGTCAACTAATGAAAAACTGTTTTTT. Its protein is CASKEQSTNEKLFF.

A single count supports this clone. V and J are TRBV5-4 and TRBJ2-7, with TRBD2 as a possible D gene (5 bases). Germline V gene lookup returns CDR1 SGHNT and CDR2 YYREEE (reference sequence). V dropped 4 bases and J dropped 0 bases, with 14 bases sitting between them. The CDR3 runs to 15 residues. CDR3 nucleotide sequence: TGTGCCAGCAGCCTGGTAGGAGCGGCCTCCTACGAGCAGTACTTC. Translating gives CASSLVGAASYEQYF. Supplemented by reference TRBV5-4 and TRBJ2-7, the full variable domain reads ETGVTQSPTHLIKTRGQQVTLRCSSQSGHNTVSWYQQALGQGPQFIFQYYREEENGRGNFPPRFSGLQFPNYSSELNVNALELDDSALYLCASSLVGAASYEQYFGPGTRLTVT.

The chain employs TRBV6-5 and TRBJ2-1; possible D gene TRBD2, 5 bases. Trimming removed 0 bases from V and 7 bases from J, with 13 bases in between. The CDR3 consists of 15 residues. The germline V gene has CDR1 MNHEY and CDR2 SVGAGI. For the CDR3, the DNA is TGTGCCAGCAGTTACTCTATTCTTCGGGGTAATGAGCAGTTCTTC. Residues: CASSYSILRGNEQFF.

The chain has TRBV29-1 and TRBJ1-1; 9 bases fit TRBD1. The CDR3 is 15 amino acids. The germline V gene encodes CDR1 SQVTM and CDR2 ANQGSEA. The V and J ends lost 6 bases and 7 bases, in that order; junction bases with no gene match: 15. The CDR3 nucleotides read TGCAGCGTGAAAAGAAGGACAGGGGATGGGAGTGAAGCTTTCTTT. Translating gives CSVKRRTGDGSEAFF.

The chain joins TRBV11-2 to TRBJ1-4, with D unclear. This CDR3 is 14 amino acids long. From germline, CDR1 is SGHAT and CDR2 FQNNGV. Trimming removed 5 bases from V and 10 bases from J, with 17 bases in between. The CDR3 loop is CASSQDPVVGKLFF. The DNA of the CDR3 is TGTGCCAGCAGCCAAGATCCCGTAGTCGGAAAACTGTTTTTT. Full variable domain (rest looked up from reference TRBV11-2 and TRBJ1-4): EAGVAQSPRYKIIEKRQSVAFWCNPISGHATLYWYQQILGQGPKLLIQFQNNGVVDDSQLPKDRFSAERLKGVDSTLKIQPAKLEDSAVYLCASSQDPVVGKLFFGSGTQLSVL.

The chain is built from TRBV11-2 and TRBJ2-7, with TRBD2 matching over 11 bases. The germline V gene has CDR1 SGHAT and CDR2 FQNNGV. V lost 1 base and J lost 7; bases outside the gene matches: 12. This CDR3 spans 17 amino acids. The DNA of the CDR3 is TGTGCCAGCAGCTTAGGGCCGGGACTAGCGGCCCTTGCGGAGCAGTACTTC. Amino acids: CASSLGPGLAALAEQYF. Using reference TRBV11-2 and TRBJ2-7 for the parts outside the CDR3, the full variable domain is EAGVAQSPRYKIIEKRQSVAFWCNPISGHATLYWYQQILGQGPKLLIQFQNNGVVDDSQLPKDRFSAERLKGVDSTLKIQPAKLEDSAVYLCASSLGPGLAALAEQYFGPGTRLTVT.

The chain combines TRBV5-1 with TRBJ1-6; D unclear. The V end lost 4 bases, the J end lost 7 bases, and 15 bases lay between the germline ends. CDR1 and CDR2 from the germline V gene are SGHRS and YFSETQ. The CDR3 is 15 amino acids. The CDR3, as DNA: TGCGCCAGCAGCGGCAGGTCTACCCGAAATTCACCCCTCCACTTT. It specifies CASSGRSTRNSPLHF.

The chain is built from TRBV30 and TRBJ2-1; 8 nucleotides match TRBD2. Germline loops: CDR1 GTSNPN, CDR2 SVGIG (reference sequence). The CDR3 sequence is 16 residues long. The trim removed 8 bases at V and 2 bases at J, leaving 14 bases unmatched. CDR3 DNA: TGTGCCAGAACTTCCCTTGTCGGGGGGGCCTACAATGAGCAGTTCTTC. It translates to CARTSLVGGAYNEQFF.

This clone was counted a few times. The V gene is TRBV4-2, the J gene TRBJ1-6, with 7 positions matching TRBD1. CDR1 and CDR2 from the germline V gene are LGHNA and YNFKEQ. The CDR3 runs 16 residues. The V segment lost 4 bases and the J segment 5 bases; nucleotides outside the gene matches: 8. The CDR3 sequence is CASSLAGTENNSPLHF. The CDR3, as DNA: TGTGCCAGCAGCCTTGCGGGGACAGAAAATAATTCACCCCTCCACTTT.

The chain uses TRBV12-5 and TRBJ2-5, with D maybe TRBD1 (5 bases). This CDR3 has 14 residues. Germline V lookup: CDR1 LGHNT, CDR2 FRNRAP. V was shortened by 2 bases and J by 1 base, with 8 bases between the two germline ends. CDR3 sequence (DNA): TGTGCTAGTGGTTTGTGGGGCAGCCAAGAGACCCAGTACTTC. This codes for CASGLWGSQETQYF.

V is TRBV18 and J is TRBJ2-1; TRBD1 agrees at 8 bases. The germline gives CDR1 KGHSH, CDR2 LQKENI. The length of the CDR3 is 16 residues. With 0 bases clipped from V and 8 bases from J, the junction kept 9 bases outside the gene matches. The CDR3 region is CASSPPGQGARDEQFF. The CDR3 bases are TGTGCCAGCTCACCACCGGGGCAGGGGGCTAGGGATGAGCAGTTCTTC.

V gene TRBV6-4 combines with J gene TRBJ2-3, with D perhaps TRBD2 (5 bases). Trimming removed 4 bases from V and 4 bases from J, with 12 bases in between. The CDR3 contains 14 residues. Per germline, CDR1 MRHNA and CDR2 SNTAGT. CDR3 DNA: TGTGCCAGCAGTGTCGTCGACGGGGCAGATACGCAGTATTTT. Encoded protein: CASSVVDGADTQYF.

With regard to this clone: Other DNA sequences in this specimen translate into the identical CDR3. The V call is TRBV4-3, the J call TRBJ2-2; TRBD2 might be the D (5 bases). V dropped 0 bases and J dropped 9 bases, with 8 bases sitting between them. The CDR3 runs to 13 residues. Germline CDR1 reads LGHNA; CDR2 reads YSLEER. The CDR3 loop is CASSQDRGWELFF. In DNA, the CDR3 is TGCGCCAGCAGCCAAGATCGGGGATGGGAGCTGTTTTTT.

The chain uses TRBV11-2 and TRBJ2-1; D may be TRBD1 (5 bases). Germline lookup yields CDR1 SGHAT and CDR2 FQNNGV. The V end was cut by 5 bases, the J end by 3 bases, with 17 bases between. CDR3 length equals 16 residues. The CDR3 DNA reads as TGTGCCAGCAGCATATGGGAAGGGGCCAACTACAATGAGCAGTTCTTC. As protein: CASSIWEGANYNEQFF.

The V gene is TRBV6-5, the J gene TRBJ1-1, with D unresolved. CDR1 is MNHEY and CDR2 is SVGAGI in the germline V gene. Trimming removed 6 bases from V and 8 bases from J, with 10 bases in between. The CDR3 sequence is 11 residues long. CDR3: CASRRNTEAFF. CDR3 in DNA: TGTGCCAGCAGGCGAAATACCGAAGCTTTCTTT.

This clone was counted between two and nine times. The chain is built from TRBV4-1 and TRBJ2-7, with 11 bases matching TRBD2. Germline CDR1 is MGHRA and CDR2 is YSYEKL. CDR3 length: 17 amino acids. J lost 3 bases, V lost 1 base, and 8 bases had no gene match. The DNA of the CDR3 is TGCGCCAGCAGCCAAGCAGCAATTAGCGGGAGGGTCTACGAGCAGTACTTC. It is translated as CASSQAAISGRVYEQYF.

The rearrangement joins TRBV12-2 to TRBJ2-1; the table's D call of TRBD2 was not tested on the DNA. TRBV12-2 is termed a pseudogene. There are 18 residues in the CDR3. The CDR3 nucleotides are TGTGCAAGTCGCTCAAGGTATCCGTCAGCGGCGAATTACAATGAGCAGTTCTTC. Translation: CASRSRYPSAANYNEQFF.

The CDR3, as DNA: TGTGCCAGCTCACCACAAGAGCAAGAGACCCAGTACTTC. Translation: CASSPQEQETQYF. The chain joins TRBV18 to TRBJ2-5; D not resolved. CDR1 is KGHSH and CDR2 is LQKENI in the germline V gene. The CDR3 loop spans 13 amino acids. V lost 1 base and J 2 bases, leaving 5 bases between the germline ends.

This chain connects TRBV10-3 to TRBJ2-1; D possibly corresponds to TRBD2 (5 bases). Germline V gene sequence: CDR1 ENHRY, CDR2 SYGVKD. This CDR3 spans 14 amino acids. Trimming took 10 bases from V and 5 from J, leaving 18 bases between them. CDR3: CATWSNGLDNEQFF. The CDR3 DNA is TGTGCCACCTGGTCAAACGGACTCGACAATGAGCAGTTCTTC.

J is TRBJ1-4 and V is TRBV15; D gene uncertain. CDR1 and CDR2 from the germline V gene are LNHNV and YYDKDF (reference sequence). Trimming pared 6 bases from V and 13 bases from J, leaving 21 bases between. The CDR3 loop spans 14 amino acids. Here the CDR3 DNA reads TGTGCCACCAGGACGGATTACGGCGACGGGAGACTGTTTTTT. Translating gives CATRTDYGDGRLFF.

The rearrangement links TRBV28 to TRBJ2-4, with D tentatively TRBD2 (6 bases). The length of the CDR3 is 14 residues. The V gene lost 10 bases and the J gene lost 0 bases, with 13 bases spanning the gap. The germline gives CDR1 MDHEN, CDR2 SYDVKM. The CDR3 DNA reads TGTGCCACCGTTCCGGGACTAGCCAAAAACATTCAGTACTTC. Translating it yields CATVPGLAKNIQYF.

This sequence joins TRBV27 and TRBJ2-1; perhaps TRBD1 as D (5 bases). The CDR3 totals 14 residues. CDR1 is MNHEY, CDR2 SMNVEV, per germline (reference sequence). Trimming shortened V by 3 bases and J by 3 bases, and 9 bases separated the two germline ends. The CDR3: CASSLGQYYNEQFF. CDR3 nucleotide sequence: TGTGCCAGCAGTTTGGGGCAGTACTACAATGAGCAGTTCTTC.

Written as DNA, the CDR3 is TGTGCCAGCAGTTTAGGGGCAGGGGTATATGGCTACACCTTC. Translated: CASSLGAGVYGYTF. The gene calls are TRBV28 and TRBJ1-2; TRBD1 is a possible D gene (6 bases). CDR1 is MDHEN and CDR2 is SYDVKM in the germline V gene. V lost 2 bases and J lost 5, with 12 bases in between. CDR3 length equals 14 residues.

V gene TRBV6-5 combines with J gene TRBJ2-5, with 8 positions matching TRBD1. CDR3 size: 14 residues. In germline, CDR1 is MNHEY, CDR2 SVGAGI. Losses at the gene ends were 6 bases for V and 2 bases for J; bases not matched to a gene: 5. The CDR3 sequence is CASSSTGGQETQYF. The CDR3 coding sequence is TGTGCCAGCAGCTCTACAGGGGGTCAAGAGACCCAGTACTTC.